This T cell receptor (beta chain) was sequenced for a study of cytomegalovirus exposure and HLA in healthy donors. Study-wide findings and caveats: Researchers catalogued approximately 170 TCR beta chains as cytomegalovirus-associated.

CDR3 length equals 15 residues. V shed 4 bases and J 5 bases; nucleotides not matched to a gene: 3. Germline CDR1 is SEHNR and CDR2 is FQNEAQ (reference sequence). Comment on this clone: The target antigen is unknown.

Sequencing was performed with immunoSEQ multiplex PCR; in TCRdb, only in-frame clones are kept and a portion is missing. The sample has roughly 150,000 clones; around nine tenths are singletons. V and J are TRBV7-9 and TRBJ2-5; 14 bases line up with TRBD2. What was sequenced was PBMCs. This TCR derives from a man aged 18 to 35 in good health and CMV-seropositive. CDR3 bases: TGTGCCAGCAGCTCGGGACTAGCGGGAGTCGAGACCCAGTACTTC. Encoded protein: CASSSGLAGVETQYF.